This T cell receptor beta chain is drawn from a study of cytomegalovirus exposure and HLA in healthy donors. General study points: Sequences of the TCR beta chain were said to predict the HLA-A and HLA-B alleles of most subjects accurately. In the analysis, some V segments, TRBV6-2 and TRBV6-3 included, were excluded as indistinguishable.

As regards this clone: Its antigen is not known.

13 Jbeta primers and 60 Vbeta primers were used for the PCR. Data came from immunoSEQ multiplex PCR; TCRdb stores just in-frame clones and leaves some out. The repertoire table contains about 140,000 clones. The junction had 1 base not matched to a gene; V was cut back by 0 bases and J by 0 bases. Germline-derived CDR1 and CDR2 are MNHEY and SMNVEV (reference sequence). This CDR3 is built from 15 residues. The genes are TRBV27 and TRBJ1-2; 7 nucleotides align to TRBD1. The sequence was obtained from a male donor in good health and CMV-seronegative. Sequenced sample: PBMCs. The CDR3 sequence: CASSLSQGANYGYTF. The CDR3 DNA reads TGTGCCAGCAGTTTATCCCAGGGGGCTAACTATGGCTACACCTTC.